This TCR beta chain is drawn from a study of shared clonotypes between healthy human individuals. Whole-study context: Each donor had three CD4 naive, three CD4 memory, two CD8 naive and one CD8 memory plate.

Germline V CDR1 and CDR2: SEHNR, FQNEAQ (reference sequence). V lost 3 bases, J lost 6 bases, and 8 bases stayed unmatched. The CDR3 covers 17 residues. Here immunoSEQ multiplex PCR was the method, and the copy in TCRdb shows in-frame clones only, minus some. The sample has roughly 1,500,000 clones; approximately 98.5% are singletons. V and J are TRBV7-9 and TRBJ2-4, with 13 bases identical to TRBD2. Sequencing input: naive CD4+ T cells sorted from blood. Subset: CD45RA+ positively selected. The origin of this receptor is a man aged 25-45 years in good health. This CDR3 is CASSLALAGGPGNIQYF. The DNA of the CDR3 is TGTGCCAGCAGCTTGGCACTAGCGGGAGGGCCGGGAAACATTCAGTACTTC.